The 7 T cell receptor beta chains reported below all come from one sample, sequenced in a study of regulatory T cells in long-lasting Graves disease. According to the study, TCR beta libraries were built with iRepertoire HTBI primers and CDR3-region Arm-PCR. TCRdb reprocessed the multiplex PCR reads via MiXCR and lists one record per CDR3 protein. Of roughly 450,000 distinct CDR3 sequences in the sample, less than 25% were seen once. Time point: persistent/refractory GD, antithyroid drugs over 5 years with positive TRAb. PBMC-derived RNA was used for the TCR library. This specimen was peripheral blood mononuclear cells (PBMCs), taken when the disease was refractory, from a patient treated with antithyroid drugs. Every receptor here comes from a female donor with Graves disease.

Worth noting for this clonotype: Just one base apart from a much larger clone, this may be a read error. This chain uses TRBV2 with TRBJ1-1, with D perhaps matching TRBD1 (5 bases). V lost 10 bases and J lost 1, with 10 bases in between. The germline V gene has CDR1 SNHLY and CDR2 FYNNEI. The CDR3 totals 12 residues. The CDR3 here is CAITGRNTEAFF. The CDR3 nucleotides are TGTGCCATAACAGGCAGGAACACTGAAGCTTTCTTT.

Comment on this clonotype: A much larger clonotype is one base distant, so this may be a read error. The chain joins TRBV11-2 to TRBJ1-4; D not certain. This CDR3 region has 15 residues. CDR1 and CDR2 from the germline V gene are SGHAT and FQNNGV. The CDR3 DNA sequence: TGTGCCGGCAGCTTAATTGCAAGCTCTAATGAAAAACTGTTTTTT. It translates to CAGSLIASSNEKLFF. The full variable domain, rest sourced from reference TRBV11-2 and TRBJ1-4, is EAGVAQSPRYKIIEKRQSVAFWCNPISGHATLYWYQQILGQGPKLLIQFQNNGVVDDSQLPKDRFSAERLKGVDSTLKIQPAKLEDSAVYLCAGSLIASSNEKLFFGSGTQLSVL.

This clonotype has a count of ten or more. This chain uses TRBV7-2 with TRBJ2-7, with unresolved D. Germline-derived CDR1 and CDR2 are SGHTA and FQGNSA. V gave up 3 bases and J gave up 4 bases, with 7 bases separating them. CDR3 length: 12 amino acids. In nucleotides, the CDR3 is TGTGCCAGCAGCTTCTCCGCATACGAGCAGTACTTC. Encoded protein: CASSFSAYEQYF.

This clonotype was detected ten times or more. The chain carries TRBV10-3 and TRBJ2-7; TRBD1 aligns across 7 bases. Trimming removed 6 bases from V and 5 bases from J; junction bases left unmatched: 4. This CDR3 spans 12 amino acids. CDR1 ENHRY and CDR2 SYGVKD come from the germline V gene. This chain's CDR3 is CAIRTGTDEQYF. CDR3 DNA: TGTGCCATCAGGACAGGGACAGACGAGCAGTACTTC.

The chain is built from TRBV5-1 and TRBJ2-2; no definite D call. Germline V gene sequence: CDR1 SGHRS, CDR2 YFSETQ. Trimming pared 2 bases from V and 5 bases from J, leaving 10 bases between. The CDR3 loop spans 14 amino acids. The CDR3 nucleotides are TGCGCCAGCAGCTTCTACGGCTCTACCGGGGAGCTGTTTTTT. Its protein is CASSFYGSTGELFF.

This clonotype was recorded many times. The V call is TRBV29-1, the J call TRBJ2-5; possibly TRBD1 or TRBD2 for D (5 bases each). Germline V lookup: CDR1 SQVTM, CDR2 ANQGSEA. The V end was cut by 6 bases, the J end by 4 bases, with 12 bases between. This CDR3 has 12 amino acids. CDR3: CSVLPGLETQYF. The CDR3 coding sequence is TGCAGCGTGTTACCGGGGCTAGAGACCCAGTACTTC.

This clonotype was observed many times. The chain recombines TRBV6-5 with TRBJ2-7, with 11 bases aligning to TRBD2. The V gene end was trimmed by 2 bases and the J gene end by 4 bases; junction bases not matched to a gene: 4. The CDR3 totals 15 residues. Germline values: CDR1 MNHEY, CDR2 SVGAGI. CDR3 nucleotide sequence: TGTGCCAGCAGTTACACTAGCGGGAGACATTACGAGCAGTACTTC. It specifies CASSYTSGRHYEQYF.